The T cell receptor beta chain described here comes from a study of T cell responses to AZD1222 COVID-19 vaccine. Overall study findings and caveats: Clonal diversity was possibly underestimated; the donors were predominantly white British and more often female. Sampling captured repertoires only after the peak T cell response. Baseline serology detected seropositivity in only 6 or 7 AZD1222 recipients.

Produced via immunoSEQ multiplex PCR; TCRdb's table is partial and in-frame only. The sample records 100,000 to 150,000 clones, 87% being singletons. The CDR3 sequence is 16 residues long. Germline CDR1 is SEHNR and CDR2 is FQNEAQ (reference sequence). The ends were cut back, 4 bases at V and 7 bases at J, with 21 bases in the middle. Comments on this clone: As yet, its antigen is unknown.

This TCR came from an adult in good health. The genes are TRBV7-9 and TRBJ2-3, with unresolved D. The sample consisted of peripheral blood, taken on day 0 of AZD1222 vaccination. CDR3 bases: TGTGCCAGCAGCTCGGTCACGACGGCCCCATCTCATACGCAGTATTTT. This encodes CASSSVTTAPSHTQYF.